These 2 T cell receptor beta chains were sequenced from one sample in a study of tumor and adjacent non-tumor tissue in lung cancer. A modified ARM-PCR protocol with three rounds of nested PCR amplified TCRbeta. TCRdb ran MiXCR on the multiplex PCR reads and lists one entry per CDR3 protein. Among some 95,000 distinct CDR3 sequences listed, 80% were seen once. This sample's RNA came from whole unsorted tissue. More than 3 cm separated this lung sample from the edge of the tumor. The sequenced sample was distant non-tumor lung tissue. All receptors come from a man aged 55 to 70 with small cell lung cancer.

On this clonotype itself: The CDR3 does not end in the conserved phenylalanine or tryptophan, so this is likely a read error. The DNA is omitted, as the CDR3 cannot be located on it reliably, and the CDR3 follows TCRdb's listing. CDR3 protein: CASSARLAGGPQNEQSL. The chain links TRBV7-9 to TRBJ2-1; TRBD2, the table's D call, lacks a check against the DNA. Germline values: CDR1 SEHNR, CDR2 FQNEAQ (reference sequence). From its first to its last residue, the CDR3 has 17 amino acids.

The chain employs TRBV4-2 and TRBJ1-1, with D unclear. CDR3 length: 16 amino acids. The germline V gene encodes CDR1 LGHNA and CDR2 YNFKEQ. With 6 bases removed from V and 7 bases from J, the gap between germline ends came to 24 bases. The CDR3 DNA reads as TGTGCCAGCAGTCCTTTGCAGTCAGGTGATGGCAATGAAGCTTTCTTT. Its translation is CASSPLQSGDGNEAFF.